Below, one T cell receptor beta chain is given with its context. This entry is derived from a study of CD8+ T cells in alopecia areata. Germline CDR1 is SGHTA and CDR2 is FQGNSA. V was pared by 3 bases and J by 1 base, with 6 bases of the junction left unmatched. The CDR3 runs 16 residues. RNA extraction was followed by reverse transcription into cDNA, which acted as the sequencing template. This table comes from immunoSEQ multiplex PCR, and its TCRdb copy is limited to in-frame clones, with some not included. The table has about 190,000 clones, about 60% seen once. The treatment: oral pan-JAK inhibitor, 5-10 mg twice daily.

V and J are TRBV7-2 and TRBJ2-1; 7 bases agree with TRBD2. The origin of this receptor is a human donor with alopecia areata. This sample comprised CD4+ T cells sorted from blood, obtained at week 4, from a patient treated with tofacitinib. CDR3 sequence reads: CASSFPWGGSYNEQFF. The CDR3 DNA sequence: TGTGCCAGCAGCTTTCCCTGGGGGGGTTCCTACAATGAGCAGTTCTTC.